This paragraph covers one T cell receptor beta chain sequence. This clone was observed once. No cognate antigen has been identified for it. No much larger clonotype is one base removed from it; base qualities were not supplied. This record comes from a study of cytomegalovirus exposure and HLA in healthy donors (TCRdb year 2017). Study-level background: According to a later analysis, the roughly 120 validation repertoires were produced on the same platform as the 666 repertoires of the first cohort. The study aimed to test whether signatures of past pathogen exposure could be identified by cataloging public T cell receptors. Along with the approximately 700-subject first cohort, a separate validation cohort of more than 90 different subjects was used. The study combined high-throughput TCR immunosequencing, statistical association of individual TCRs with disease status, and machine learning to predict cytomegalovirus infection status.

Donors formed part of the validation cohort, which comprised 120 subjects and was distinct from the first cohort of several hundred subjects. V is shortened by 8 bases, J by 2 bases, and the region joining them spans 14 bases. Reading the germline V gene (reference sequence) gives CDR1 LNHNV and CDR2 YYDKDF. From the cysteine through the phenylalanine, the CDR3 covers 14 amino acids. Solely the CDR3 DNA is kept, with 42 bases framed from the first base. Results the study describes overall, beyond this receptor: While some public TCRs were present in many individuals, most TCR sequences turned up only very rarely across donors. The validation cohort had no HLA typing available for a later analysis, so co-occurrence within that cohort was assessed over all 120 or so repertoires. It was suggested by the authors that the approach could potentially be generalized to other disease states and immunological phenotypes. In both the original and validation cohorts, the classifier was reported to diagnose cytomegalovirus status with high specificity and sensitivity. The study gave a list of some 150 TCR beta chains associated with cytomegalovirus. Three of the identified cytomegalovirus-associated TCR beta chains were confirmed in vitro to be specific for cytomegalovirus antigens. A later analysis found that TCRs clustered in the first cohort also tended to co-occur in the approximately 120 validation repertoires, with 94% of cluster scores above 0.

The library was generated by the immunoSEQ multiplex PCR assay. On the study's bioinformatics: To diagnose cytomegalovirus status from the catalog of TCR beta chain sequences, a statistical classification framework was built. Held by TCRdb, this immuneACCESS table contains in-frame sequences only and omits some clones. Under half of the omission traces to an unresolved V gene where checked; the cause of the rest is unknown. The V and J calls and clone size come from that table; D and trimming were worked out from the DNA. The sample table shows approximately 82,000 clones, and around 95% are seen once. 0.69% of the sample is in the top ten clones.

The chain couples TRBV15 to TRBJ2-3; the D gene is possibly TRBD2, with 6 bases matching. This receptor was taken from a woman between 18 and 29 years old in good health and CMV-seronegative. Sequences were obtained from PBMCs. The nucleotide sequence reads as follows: TGTGCCACCTCCCGGCGGGGCCTCACAGATACGCAGTATTTT. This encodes CATSRRGLTDTQYF.